Each of the 20 T cell receptor beta chains below was sequenced from the same sample in a study of shared clonotypes between healthy human individuals. The method was immunoSEQ multiplex PCR; TCRdb's version includes in-frame clones alone and lacks a portion of them. This table holds roughly 2.1 million clones, more than 85% found once. Terminally differentiated effector memory CD45RA+ cells were excluded from the naive CD8 cells, which were CD45RO-negative and positively selected for CCR7. The source material was naive CD8+ T cells from PBMCs. The receptors stem from a man younger than 30 in good health. Some clones in this sample may be carry-over from other donors' samples.

The V gene is TRBV4-1, the J gene TRBJ1-5, with D possibly matching TRBD1 (5 bases). CDR1 and CDR2 (germline): MGHRA, YSYEKL. The CDR3 has 15 residues. Trimming cost V 0 bases and J 1 base, with 7 bases left between them. CDR3 nucleotides: TGCGCCAGCAGCCAAGATCGACAGAGCAATCAGCCCCAGCATTTT. Protein: CASSQDRQSNQPQHF.

The CDR3 is CASSLPGGETQYF. The DNA of the CDR3 is TGTGCCAGCAGCTTGCCAGGGGGGGAGACCCAGTACTTC. This chain connects TRBV5-5 to TRBJ2-5, with D tentatively TRBD1 (7 bases). V was cut by 1 base and J by 5 bases, with 9 bases left in between. The length of the CDR3 is 13 residues. The germline CDR1 and CDR2 sequences are SGHKS and YYEKEE (reference sequence).

This clone was recorded once. The gene calls are TRBV4-3 and TRBJ2-2; 8 bases match TRBD2. The V gene end was trimmed by 6 bases and the J gene end by 3 bases; junction bases not matched to a gene: 3. The CDR3 is 14 amino acids. Germline values: CDR1 LGHNA, CDR2 YSLEER. As DNA, the CDR3 is TGCGCCAGCAGAAGCGGGAGTGACACCGGGGAGCTGTTTTTT. Amino acid sequence: CASRSGSDTGELFF.

The gene calls are TRBV5-5 and TRBJ2-7, with TRBD2 matching over 10 bases. Trimming removed 0 bases from V and 5 bases from J; junction bases left unmatched: 5. CDR1 and CDR2 from the germline V gene are SGHKS and YYEKEE (reference sequence). The CDR3 runs to 15 residues. For the CDR3, the DNA is TGTGCCAGCAGCTTGGTGGGGAGCGGGAGGGACGAGCAGTACTTC. Translated, it gives CASSLVGSGRDEQYF.

On this clone itself: This may be a read error, as it is one base from a much larger clone. Other DNA sequences of this sample code for an identical CDR3. CDR3 bases: TGTGCCAGCAGTTTAGGCAGCTCCTACGAGCAGTACTTC. Translating it yields CASSLGSSYEQYF. This chain joins TRBV6-5 and TRBJ2-7; no reliable D call. V was clipped by 4 bases and J by 0 bases, with 7 bases between them. CDR1 and CDR2 (germline): MNHEY, SVGAGI. This CDR3 has 13 residues.

This sequence joins TRBV6-6 and TRBJ2-7; tentative D call: TRBD1 (6 bases). This CDR3 spans 12 amino acids. Germline CDR1 and CDR2: MNHNY and SVGAGI (reference sequence). Trimming shortened V by 11 bases and J by 7 bases, and 18 bases separated the two germline ends. CDR3 nucleotides: TGTGCCGGATCAACAGGGTACGGAGAGCAGTACTTC. This translates into CAGSTGYGEQYF.

The V and J genes are TRBV4-2 and TRBJ2-1, with 7 bases matching TRBD1. The CDR3 sequence is 14 residues long. V shed 2 bases, J shed 8 bases, and the junction held 6 bases outside the gene matches. CDR1 LGHNA and CDR2 YNFKEQ come from the germline V gene. The CDR3 spells CASSQLRGGHEQFF. The CDR3 bases are TGTGCCAGCAGCCAACTGCGAGGGGGCCATGAGCAGTTCTTC.

This clone has a single count. V is TRBV2 and J is TRBJ2-7; no definite D call. Germline CDR1 SNHLY, CDR2 FYNNEI. V shed 3 bases and J shed 7 bases, with 13 bases lying between them. CDR3 size: 13 residues. The CDR3 sequence is CASSDLERSEQYF. DNA for the CDR3: TGTGCCAGCAGTGACCTCGAGCGTAGTGAGCAGTACTTC.

This clone was seen a few times. The chain uses TRBV9 and TRBJ2-1, with TRBD1 matching 7 bases. The CDR3 is 16 residues long. Per germline, CDR1 SGDLS and CDR2 YYNGEE. Trimming cost V 3 bases and J 1 base; bases outside gene matches: 7. CDR3 sequence: CASSGTDRVSYNEQFF. The CDR3 bases are TGTGCCAGCAGCGGAACAGACAGGGTATCCTACAATGAGCAGTTCTTC.

CDR3 protein: CASSEPGGTGELFF. In DNA, the CDR3 is TGTGCCAGTAGCGAACCCGGGGGCACCGGGGAGCTGTTTTTT. This sequence joins TRBV19 and TRBJ2-2; D is possibly TRBD2 (6 bases). Deletions cut 6 bases from V and 4 bases from J, with 12 bases between. In germline, CDR1 is LNHDA, CDR2 SQIVND (reference sequence). The CDR3 totals 14 residues.

The gene calls are TRBV19 and TRBJ1-4, with D tentatively TRBD1 (6 bases). Germline loops: CDR1 LNHDA, CDR2 SQIVND (reference sequence). The CDR3 is 14 residues long. V shed 5 bases and J shed 2 bases, with 9 bases lying between them. CDR3 in amino acids: CASSLGGTNEKLFF. The CDR3 bases are TGTGCCAGTAGTTTGGGGGGCACTAATGAAAAACTGTTTTTT.

The chain has TRBV6-5 and TRBJ2-3, with D possibly being TRBD1 (6 bases). Trimming shortened V by 5 bases and J by 1 base, and 10 bases separated the two germline ends. Germline loops: CDR1 MNHEY, CDR2 SVGAGI. The CDR3 extends over 14 amino acids. CDR3 DNA: TGTGCCAGCAGTGCACGACAGGGCACAGATACGCAGTATTTT. This sequence encodes CASSARQGTDTQYF.

This chain uses TRBV13 with TRBJ2-7, with TRBD2 matching over 7 bases. This CDR3 contains 14 residues. Germline CDR1 and CDR2: PRHDT and FYEKMQ (reference sequence). Trimming at V came to 5 bases and at J to 2 bases, leaving 6 bases not matched to a gene. The CDR3, as DNA: TGTGCCAGCAGCCTCAGCGGGAACCCCTACGAGCAGTACTTC. Amino acid sequence: CASSLSGNPYEQYF.

The chain recombines TRBV2 with TRBJ2-3; 12 nucleotides align to TRBD2. The CDR3 length is 16 residues. The germline CDR1 and CDR2 sequences are SNHLY and FYNNEI. The V segment lost 6 bases and the J segment 5 bases; nucleotides outside the gene matches: 9. This chain's CDR3 is CASRALLAGGRDTQYF. CDR3 DNA: TGTGCCAGCAGGGCCTTACTAGCGGGAGGACGAGATACGCAGTATTTT.

The J gene is TRBJ2-7, the V gene TRBV16; tentative D call: TRBD1 (7 bases). V dropped 4 bases and J dropped 3 bases, with 10 bases sitting between them. The CDR3 sequence is 13 residues long. Germline loops: CDR1 KGHSY, CDR2 FQNENV. CDR3 sequence (DNA): TGTGCCAGCAGCCGCGGGACAGACTACGAGCAGTACTTC. Amino acid sequence: CASSRGTDYEQYF.

The chain recombines TRBV9 with TRBJ2-2; 8 bases line up with TRBD2. The CDR3 runs to 17 residues. CDR1 SGDLS and CDR2 YYNGEE come from the germline V gene. Unmatched junction bases numbered 8, after V lost 1 base and J lost 3 bases. DNA for the CDR3: TGTGCCAGCAGCGTAACCCCCCAGCGGGAGTACACCGGGGAGCTGTTTTTT. Translated: CASSVTPQREYTGELFF.

CDR3 bases: TGTGCCAGCAGCCCCGACGGAGGCGTCGCCTACGAGCAGTACTTC. This sequence encodes CASSPDGGVAYEQYF. This sequence joins TRBV5-4 and TRBJ2-7; D possibly corresponds to TRBD2 (5 bases). V shed 4 bases and J shed 2 bases, with 16 bases lying between them. Germline V gene sequence: CDR1 SGHNT, CDR2 YYREEE (reference sequence). The CDR3 has 15 residues.

The rearrangement uses TRBV9 and TRBJ2-5, with D possibly matching TRBD1 (6 bases). CDR3 length: 14 amino acids. V dropped 4 bases and J dropped 2 bases, with 12 bases sitting between them. CDR1 and CDR2 from the germline V gene are SGDLS and YYNGEE. The CDR3 spells CASSYGTRQETQYF. The CDR3 DNA sequence: TGTGCCAGCAGCTATGGGACAAGGCAAGAGACCCAGTACTTC. The whole variable domain, filled in from reference TRBV9 and TRBJ2-5, reads DSGVTQTPKHLITATGQRVTLRCSPRSGDLSVYWYQQSLDQGLQFLIQYYNGEERAKGNILERFSAQQFPDLHSELNLSSLELGDSALYFCASSYGTRQETQYFGPGTRLLVL.

V is TRBV6-5 and J is TRBJ2-5; unclear D gene. V shed 0 bases and J shed 1 base, with 9 bases lying between them. CDR3 length: 15 amino acids. CDR1 and CDR2 from the germline V gene are MNHEY and SVGAGI. The CDR3 here is CASSYSLGAQETQYF. CDR3 nucleotides: TGTGCCAGCAGTTACTCGCTAGGAGCCCAAGAGACCCAGTACTTC.

V and J are TRBV27 and TRBJ2-7; 12 bases line up with TRBD2. Looked up from germline, CDR1 is MNHEY and CDR2 is SMNVEV (reference sequence). CDR3 length: 16 residues. Trimming at V came to 4 bases and at J to 0 bases, leaving 4 bases not matched to a gene. CDR3 in amino acids: CASSSLAGGYSYEQYF. The CDR3 DNA is TGTGCCAGCAGTTCTCTAGCGGGAGGGTACTCCTACGAGCAGTACTTC.